This T cell receptor beta chain comes out of a study of a mutant IDH1 vaccine in newly diagnosed glioma. Study background: Following radiotherapy alone, or alongside temozolomide cycles, vaccination was started after an interval of 4-6 weeks. Patients under treatment included around 60% males and 37.5% females and had a mean age of around 37 years. Those enrolled had earlier been treated with radiotherapy, temozolomide, or both, mostly both. Visits designated V12 and V13 were conducted at weeks 35 and 47, respectively.

Here immunoSEQ multiplex PCR was the method, and the copy in TCRdb shows in-frame clones only, minus some. Here the sample spans about 85,000 clones, roughly 86% being singletons. Time point described: week 47, end of study. With topical imiquimod, each dose of the vaccine consisted of 300 ug of mutant IDH1 20-mer peptide. Note on this clone: Its antigen is unidentified.

The germline V gene has CDR1 MNHEY and CDR2 SMNVEV (reference sequence). This CDR3 region has 15 residues. The chain is built from TRBV27 and TRBJ2-5, with 10 bases fitting TRBD2. The DNA end is a closer match to TRBJ2-7, so the J assignment may be wrong. This clonotype was obtained from a woman aged 45-60 years with glioma. The sequences come from PBMCs, collected from a glioma patient whose treatment included an IDH1 peptide vaccine. The CDR3 DNA reads as TGTGCCAGCAGCCTCCGACTAGCGGGTCCCCACGAGCAGTACTTC. Its protein product is CASSLRLAGPHEQYF.